Listed below are T cell receptor beta chains from one sample, sequenced in a study of cytomegalovirus exposure and HLA in healthy donors. TCRdb's copy holds only in-frame clones and misses some; the assay was immunoSEQ multiplex PCR. The sample data list tens of thousands of clones. The sample consisted of PBMCs. These receptors were collected from a male donor in good health and CMV-seronegative. CDR3s leave out the opening cysteine and the closing phenylalanine or tryptophan. The order of the fields is V gene, D gene, CDR3 length, CDR3 protein. A D gene is named only where the DNA matches it firmly.

V gene: TRBV7-8
D gene: NA
CDR3 length: 18
CDR3 protein: ASSPQPGRGRTGRYNEQF

V gene: TRBV4-3
D gene: NA
CDR3 length: 13
CDR3 protein: ASSQEYAGPYGYT

V gene: TRBV18
D gene: NA
CDR3 length: 10
CDR3 protein: ASRSGTDTQY

V gene: TRBV6-6
D gene: TRBD2
CDR3 length: 14
CDR3 protein: ASSSRGGADSYEQY

V gene: TRBV6-5
D gene: TRBD1
CDR3 length: 13
CDR3 protein: ASSYRDRGADKQY

V gene: TRBV19
D gene: NA
CDR3 length: 17
CDR3 protein: ASSILRQSAPYSNQPQH

V gene: TRBV4-2
D gene: NA
CDR3 length: 12
CDR3 protein: ASSPDNGANVLT

V gene: TRBV5-1
D gene: TRBD1
CDR3 length: 13
CDR3 protein: ASSNGQGRTYEQY

V gene: TRBV7-7
D gene: NA
CDR3 length: 14
CDR3 protein: ASGPSLGRQSETQY

V gene: TRBV7-9
D gene: NA
CDR3 length: 11
CDR3 protein: ASSKMDSTEAF

V gene: TRBV27
D gene: NA
CDR3 length: 13
CDR3 protein: ASSSPGKVNEKLF

V gene: TRBV5-1
D gene: TRBD2
CDR3 length: 13
CDR3 protein: ASSSGLAGGDEQY

V gene: TRBV29-1
D gene: TRBD2
CDR3 length: 13
CDR3 protein: SAARGAGSSYEQY

V gene: TRBV6-1
D gene: TRBD1
CDR3 length: 13
CDR3 protein: ASSEAGTAIYGYT

V gene: TRBV5-6
D gene: NA
CDR3 length: 11
CDR3 protein: ASSLWTDTEAF

V gene: TRBV30
D gene: TRBD2
CDR3 length: 12
CDR3 protein: AWTEGLVLGEQY

V gene: TRBV19
D gene: NA
CDR3 length: 12
CDR3 protein: ASSITGSSYEQY

V gene: TRBV19
D gene: NA
CDR3 length: 13
CDR3 protein: ASSPQDLNTGELF

V gene: TRBV5-4
D gene: NA
CDR3 length: 13
CDR3 protein: ASSLGAPLNNEQF

V gene: TRBV7-2
D gene: TRBD1
CDR3 length: 14
CDR3 protein: ASSRSRTGDNYGYT

V gene: TRBV30
D gene: TRBD1
CDR3 length: 13
CDR3 protein: AGRADRGSTGELF